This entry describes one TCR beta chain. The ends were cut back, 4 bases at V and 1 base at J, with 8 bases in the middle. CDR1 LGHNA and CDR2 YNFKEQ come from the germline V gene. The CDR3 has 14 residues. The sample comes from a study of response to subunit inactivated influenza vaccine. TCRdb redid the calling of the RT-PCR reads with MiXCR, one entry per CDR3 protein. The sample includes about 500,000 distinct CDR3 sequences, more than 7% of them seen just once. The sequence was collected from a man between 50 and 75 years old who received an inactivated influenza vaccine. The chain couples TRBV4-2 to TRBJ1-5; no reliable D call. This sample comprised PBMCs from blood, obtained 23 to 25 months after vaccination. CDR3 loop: CASSPSTSNQPQHF. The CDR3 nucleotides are TGTGCCAGCAGCCCATCGACGAGCAATCAGCCCCAGCATTTT.